This T cell receptor beta chain was profiled in a study of blood T cell repertoires in COVID-19. The method was immunoSEQ multiplex PCR; TCRdb's version includes in-frame clones alone and lacks a portion of them. Of 150,000 to 200,000 clones detected, approximately 87% appear once; the ten largest clones hold 3.5% to 4.5%. CDR1 and CDR2 from the germline V gene are MNHNY and SVGAGI (reference sequence). This CDR3 has 14 residues. V lost 6 bases to trimming and J lost 7 bases; unmatched junction nucleotides: 11. The V gene is TRBV6-6, the J gene TRBJ2-5; 7 nucleotides align to TRBD1. The TCR originated in a man between 18 and 29 years old with active or convalescent COVID-19. Sequencing input: peripheral blood. The CDR3 sequence: CASRSRTGRGTQYF. In DNA, the CDR3 is TGTGCCAGCAGGAGCAGGACAGGAAGAGGGACCCAGTACTTC.